The entry that follows covers one TCR beta chain sequence. The data derive from a study of control samples from healthy donors and cancer patients. Between the trimmed V and J ends, which lost 3 bases and 2 bases, there was a span of 13 bases. CDR3 size: 15 residues. Germline-derived CDR1 and CDR2 are SGHTA and FQGNSA. Profiled with immunoSEQ multiplex PCR; TCRdb holds only in-frame clones, not every one. The sample's table shows some 190,000 clones. The receptor's source is a woman aged 25 to 45 in good health. Sequenced input: blood. The rearrangement joins TRBV7-2 to TRBJ1-2; possible D gene TRBD1, 5 bases. The CDR3 sequence is CASSLEGYQNYGYTF. The CDR3 nucleotides read TGTGCCAGCAGCTTGGAGGGGTACCAAAACTATGGCTACACCTTC.